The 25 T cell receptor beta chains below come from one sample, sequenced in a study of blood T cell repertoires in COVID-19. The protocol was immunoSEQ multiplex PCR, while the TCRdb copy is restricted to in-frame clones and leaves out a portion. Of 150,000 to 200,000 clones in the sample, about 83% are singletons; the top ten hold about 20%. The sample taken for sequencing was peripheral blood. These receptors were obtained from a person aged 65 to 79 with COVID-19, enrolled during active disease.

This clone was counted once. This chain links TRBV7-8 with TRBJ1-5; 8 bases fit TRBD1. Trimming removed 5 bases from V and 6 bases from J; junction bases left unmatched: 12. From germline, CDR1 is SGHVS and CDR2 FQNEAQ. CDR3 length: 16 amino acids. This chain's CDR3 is CASSLMGRGLGQPQHF. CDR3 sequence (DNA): TGTGCCAGCAGCCTTATGGGCAGGGGGCTCGGTCAGCCCCAGCATTTT.

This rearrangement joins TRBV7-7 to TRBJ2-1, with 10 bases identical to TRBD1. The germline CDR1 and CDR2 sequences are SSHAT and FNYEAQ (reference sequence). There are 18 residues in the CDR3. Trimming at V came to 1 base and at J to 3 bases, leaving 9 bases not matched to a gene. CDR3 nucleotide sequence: TGTGCCAGCAGCTTAGGCGGCCCGGGGACAGGGGTCTACAATGAGCAGTTCTTC. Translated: CASSLGGPGTGVYNEQFF.

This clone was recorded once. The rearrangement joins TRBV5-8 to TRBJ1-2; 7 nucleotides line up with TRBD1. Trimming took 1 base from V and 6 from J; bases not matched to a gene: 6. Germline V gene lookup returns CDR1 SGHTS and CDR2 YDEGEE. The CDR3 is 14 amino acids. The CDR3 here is CASSLYDRVDGYTF. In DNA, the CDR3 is TGTGCCAGCAGCTTGTATGACAGGGTGGATGGCTACACCTTC.

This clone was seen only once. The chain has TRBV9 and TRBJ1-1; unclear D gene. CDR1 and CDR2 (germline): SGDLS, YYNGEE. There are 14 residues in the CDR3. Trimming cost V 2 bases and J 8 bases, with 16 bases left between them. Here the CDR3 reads CASSVAAGQWEAFF. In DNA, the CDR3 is TGTGCCAGCAGCGTCGCTGCGGGCCAGTGGGAAGCTTTCTTT. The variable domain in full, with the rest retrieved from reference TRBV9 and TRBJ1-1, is DSGVTQTPKHLITATGQRVTLRCSPRSGDLSVYWYQQSLDQGLQFLIQYYNGEERAKGNILERFSAQQFPDLHSELNLSSLELGDSALYFCASSVAAGQWEAFFGQGTRLTVV.

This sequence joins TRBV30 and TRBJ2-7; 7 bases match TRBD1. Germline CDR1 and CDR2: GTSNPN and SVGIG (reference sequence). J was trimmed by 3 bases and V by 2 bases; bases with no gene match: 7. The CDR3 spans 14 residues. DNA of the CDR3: TGTGCCTGGAGTAAACGACAGGGTTTCTACGAGCAGTACTTC. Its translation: CAWSKRQGFYEQYF.

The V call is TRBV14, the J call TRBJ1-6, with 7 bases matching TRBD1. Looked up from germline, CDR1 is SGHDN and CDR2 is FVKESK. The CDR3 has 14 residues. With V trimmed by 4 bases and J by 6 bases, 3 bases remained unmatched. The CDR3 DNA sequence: TGTGCCAGCAGCCGGGACAGCTTTAATTCACCCCTCCACTTT. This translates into CASSRDSFNSPLHF.

The CDR3 sequence is CASSVGLEGGTQYF. As DNA, the CDR3 is TGTGCCAGCAGCGTAGGACTAGAGGGTGGTACGCAGTATTTT. V and J are TRBV9 and TRBJ2-3; D might be TRBD2 (6 bases). The CDR3 has 14 amino acids. In germline, CDR1 is SGDLS, CDR2 YYNGEE. With 0 bases removed from V and 8 bases from J, the gap between germline ends came to 13 bases.

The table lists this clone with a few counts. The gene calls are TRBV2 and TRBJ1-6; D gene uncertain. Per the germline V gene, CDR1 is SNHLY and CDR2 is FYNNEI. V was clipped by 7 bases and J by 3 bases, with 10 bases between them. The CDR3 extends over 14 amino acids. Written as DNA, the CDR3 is TGTGCCAGCACGAGTTCATTCTATAATTCACCCCTCCACTTT. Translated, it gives CASTSSFYNSPLHF.

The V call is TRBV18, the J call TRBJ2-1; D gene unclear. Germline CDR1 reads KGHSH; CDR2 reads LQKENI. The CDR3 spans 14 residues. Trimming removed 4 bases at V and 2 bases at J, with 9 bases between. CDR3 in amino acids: CASSLLEAYNEQFF. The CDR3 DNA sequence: TGTGCCAGCTCACTCTTAGAAGCCTACAATGAGCAGTTCTTC. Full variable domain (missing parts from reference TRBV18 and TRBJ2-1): NAGVMQNPRHLVRRRGQEARLRCSPMKGHSHVYWYRQLPEEGLKFMVYLQKENIIDESGMPKERFSAEFPKEGPSILRIQQVVRGDSAAYFCASSLLEAYNEQFFGPGTRLTVL.

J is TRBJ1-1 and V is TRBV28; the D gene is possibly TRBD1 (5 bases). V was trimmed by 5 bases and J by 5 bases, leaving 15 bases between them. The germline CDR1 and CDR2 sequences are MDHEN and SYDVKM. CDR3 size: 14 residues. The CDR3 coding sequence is TGTGCCAGCAGTAAACGGACATACCGAACTGAAGCTTTCTTT. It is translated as CASSKRTYRTEAFF.

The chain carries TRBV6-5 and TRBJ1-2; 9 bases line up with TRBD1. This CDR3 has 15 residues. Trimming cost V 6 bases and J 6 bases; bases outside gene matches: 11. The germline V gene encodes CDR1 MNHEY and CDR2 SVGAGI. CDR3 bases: TGTGCCAGCAGCTCCCCCGGGACAGGGTTTGATGGCTACACCTTC. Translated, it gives CASSSPGTGFDGYTF.

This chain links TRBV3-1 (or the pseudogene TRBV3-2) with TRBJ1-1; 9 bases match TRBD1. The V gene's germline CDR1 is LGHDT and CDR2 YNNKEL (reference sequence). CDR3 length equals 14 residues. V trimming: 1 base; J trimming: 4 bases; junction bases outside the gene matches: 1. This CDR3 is CASSQADRGTEAFF. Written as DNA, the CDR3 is TGTGCCAGCAGCCAAGCGGACAGGGGCACTGAAGCTTTCTTT.

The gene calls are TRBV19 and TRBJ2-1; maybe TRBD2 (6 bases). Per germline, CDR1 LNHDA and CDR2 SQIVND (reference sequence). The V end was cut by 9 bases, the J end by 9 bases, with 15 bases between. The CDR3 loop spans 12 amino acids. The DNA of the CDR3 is TGTGCCAGCGGCACGGGAGCCGTTGAGCAGTTCTTC. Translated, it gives CASGTGAVEQFF.

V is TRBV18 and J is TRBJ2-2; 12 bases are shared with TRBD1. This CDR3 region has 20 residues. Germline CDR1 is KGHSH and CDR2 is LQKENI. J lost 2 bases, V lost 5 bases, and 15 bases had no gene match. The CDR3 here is CASSTKSFAGQGANTGELFF. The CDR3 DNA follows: TGTGCCAGCTCAACCAAATCTTTCGCGGGACAGGGGGCTAACACCGGGGAGCTGTTTTTT.

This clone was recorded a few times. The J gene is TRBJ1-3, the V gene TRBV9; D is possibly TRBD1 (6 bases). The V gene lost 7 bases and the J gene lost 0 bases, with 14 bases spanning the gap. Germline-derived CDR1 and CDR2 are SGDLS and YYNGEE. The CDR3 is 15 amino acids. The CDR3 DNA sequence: TGTGCCAGCGCCGGGACACCCGGCTCTGGAAACACCATATATTTT. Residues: CASAGTPGSGNTIYF.

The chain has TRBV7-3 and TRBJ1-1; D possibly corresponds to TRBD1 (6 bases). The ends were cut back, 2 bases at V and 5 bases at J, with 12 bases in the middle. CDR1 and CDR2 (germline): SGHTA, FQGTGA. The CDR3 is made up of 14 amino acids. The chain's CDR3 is CASSLRGAQTEAFF. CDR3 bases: TGTGCCAGCAGCTTACGGGGGGCGCAAACTGAAGCTTTCTTT.

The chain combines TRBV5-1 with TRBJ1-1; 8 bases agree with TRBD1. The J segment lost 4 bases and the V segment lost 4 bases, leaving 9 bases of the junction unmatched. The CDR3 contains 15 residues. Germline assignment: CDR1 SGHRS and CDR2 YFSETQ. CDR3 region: CASSLDRGRGTEAFF. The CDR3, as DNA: TGCGCCAGCAGCCTCGACAGGGGAAGAGGCACTGAAGCTTTCTTT.

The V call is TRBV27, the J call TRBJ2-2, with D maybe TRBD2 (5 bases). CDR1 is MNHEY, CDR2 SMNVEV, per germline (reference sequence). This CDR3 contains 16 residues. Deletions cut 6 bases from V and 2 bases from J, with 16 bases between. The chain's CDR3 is CASSLALASNTGELFF. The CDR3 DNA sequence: TGTGCCAGCAGCCTCGCGCTAGCTTCTAACACCGGGGAGCTGTTTTTT.

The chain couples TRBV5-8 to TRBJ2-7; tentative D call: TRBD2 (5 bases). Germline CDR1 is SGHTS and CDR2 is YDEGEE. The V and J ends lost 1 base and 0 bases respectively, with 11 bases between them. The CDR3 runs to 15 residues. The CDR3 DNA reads TGTGCCAGCAGCTTGCAACGGGGTAGCTCCTACGAGCAGTACTTC. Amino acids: CASSLQRGSSYEQYF.

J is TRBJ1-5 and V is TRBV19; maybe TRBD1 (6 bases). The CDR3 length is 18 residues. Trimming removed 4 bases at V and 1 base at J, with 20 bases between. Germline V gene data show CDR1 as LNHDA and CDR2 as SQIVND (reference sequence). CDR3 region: CASSSRITGTLSNQPQHF. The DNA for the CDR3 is TGTGCCAGTAGTAGCCGTATTACCGGGACATTAAGCAATCAGCCCCAGCATTTT.

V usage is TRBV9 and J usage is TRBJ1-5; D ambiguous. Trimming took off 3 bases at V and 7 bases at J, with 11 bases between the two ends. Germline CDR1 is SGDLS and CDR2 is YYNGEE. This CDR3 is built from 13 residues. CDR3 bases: TGTGCCAGCAGCGAGTCCCCGGGGCAGCCCCAGCATTTT. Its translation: CASSESPGQPQHF.

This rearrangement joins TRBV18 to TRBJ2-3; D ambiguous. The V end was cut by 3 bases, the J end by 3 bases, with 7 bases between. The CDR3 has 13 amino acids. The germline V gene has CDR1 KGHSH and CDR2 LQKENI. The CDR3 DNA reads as TGTGCCAGCTCACCCGAGATTACAGATACGCAGTATTTT. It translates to CASSPEITDTQYF.

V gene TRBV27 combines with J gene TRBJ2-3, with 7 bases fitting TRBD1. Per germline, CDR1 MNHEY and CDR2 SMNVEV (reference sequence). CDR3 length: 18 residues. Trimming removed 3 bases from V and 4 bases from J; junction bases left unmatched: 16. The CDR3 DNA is TGTGCCAGCAGTTTGAAAGTAAGGGACAGCGTCAGGTCAGATACGCAGTATTTT. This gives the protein CASSLKVRDSVRSDTQYF.

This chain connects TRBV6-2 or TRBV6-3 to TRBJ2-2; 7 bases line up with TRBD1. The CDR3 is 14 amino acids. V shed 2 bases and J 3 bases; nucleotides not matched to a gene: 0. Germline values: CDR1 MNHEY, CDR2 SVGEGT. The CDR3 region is CASSYQGDTGELFF. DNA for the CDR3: TGTGCCAGCAGTTACCAGGGGGACACCGGGGAGCTGTTTTTT.

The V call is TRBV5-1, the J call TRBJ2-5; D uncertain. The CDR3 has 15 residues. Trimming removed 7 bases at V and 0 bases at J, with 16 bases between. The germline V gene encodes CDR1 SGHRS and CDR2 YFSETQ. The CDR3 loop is CASEDMNSYQETQYF. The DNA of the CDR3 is TGCGCCAGCGAAGACATGAACAGTTACCAAGAGACCCAGTACTTC.